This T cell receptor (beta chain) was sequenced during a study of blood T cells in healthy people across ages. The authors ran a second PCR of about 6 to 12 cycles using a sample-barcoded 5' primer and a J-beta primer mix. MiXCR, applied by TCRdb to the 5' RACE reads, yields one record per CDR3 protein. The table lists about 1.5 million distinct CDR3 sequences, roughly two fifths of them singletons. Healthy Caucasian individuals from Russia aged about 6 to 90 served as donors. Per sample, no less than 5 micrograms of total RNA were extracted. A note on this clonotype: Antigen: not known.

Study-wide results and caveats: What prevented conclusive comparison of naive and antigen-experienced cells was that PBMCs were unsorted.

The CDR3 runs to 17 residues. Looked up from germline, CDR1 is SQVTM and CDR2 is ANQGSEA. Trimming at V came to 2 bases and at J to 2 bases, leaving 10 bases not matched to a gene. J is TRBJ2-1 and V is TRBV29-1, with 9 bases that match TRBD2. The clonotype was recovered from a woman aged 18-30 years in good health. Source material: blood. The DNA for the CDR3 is TGCAGCGTTGAAAGTAGCGGGGGAACCCTGACCTACAATGAGCAGTTCTTC. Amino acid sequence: CSVESSGGTLTYNEQFF.